This T cell receptor beta chain derives from a study of blood T cell repertoires in COVID-19. Clones were read by immunoSEQ multiplex PCR, and TCRdb kept only the in-frame ones, dropping some. The sample lists 200,000 to 250,000 clones; 85% were seen once. Trimming removed 4 bases at V and 6 bases at J, with 10 bases between. The CDR3 runs to 12 residues. The germline V gene encodes CDR1 ENHRY and CDR2 SYGVKD. This clonotype was sampled from a man in his fifties with COVID-19, enrolled during active disease. The V call is TRBV10-3, the J call TRBJ2-7; D ambiguous. Sample: peripheral blood. The CDR3, as DNA: TGTGCCATCAGTGTAGTAATCGGCGAGCAGTACTTC. Encoded protein: CAISVVIGEQYF.